This T cell receptor beta chain was captured by sequencing in a study of OX40 agonist ivuxolimab in advanced cancers. Background on the study: Patients were infused with ivuxolimab every 2 weeks at 0.01 to 10 mg/kg. Patients enrolled in dose escalation were diagnosed with hepatocellular carcinoma, melanoma, renal cell or head and neck cancer.

TCRdb's copy holds only in-frame clones and misses some; the assay was immunoSEQ multiplex PCR. The data hold some 69,000 clones, with about 88% observed a single time. Germline V gene sequence: CDR1 GTSNPN, CDR2 SVGIG (reference sequence). Germline trimming cut 4 bases from V and 3 bases from J; bases unmatched to any gene: 8. The CDR3 length is 15 residues. This chain joins TRBV30 and TRBJ1-4; TRBD1 agrees at 7 bases. The starting material was CD4+ or CD8+ T cells sorted from blood, obtained in a trial of the OX40 agonist ivuxolimab. The source of this sequence is an adult with an advanced solid tumor such as melanoma, head and neck, liver or kidney cancer. The CDR3 DNA reads TGTGCCTGGAACCCAAGGGGGCAAGCTAATGAAAAACTGTTTTTT. This gives the protein CAWNPRGQANEKLFF.